This TCR beta chain was found in a study of T-cell memory formation after mild COVID-19. Whole-study findings and limits: Clones that got smaller from day 15 to 85 had even CD4/CD8, while clones growing later tipped toward CD4+. Pre-infection memory carried some responding clones, suggesting that cross-reactive memory joined.

MiXCR was run by TCRdb on the 5' RACE reads, yielding one entry per CDR3 protein. The data contain about 150,000 distinct CDR3 sequences, 10% to 15% of them singletons. As concerns this clonotype: The antigen is not known.

In germline, CDR1 is SGHTA, CDR2 FQGNSA. CDR3 length: 16 residues. V was cut by 1 base and J by 4 bases, with 13 bases left in between. The sample consisted of PBMCs or a T cell subset sorted from them (not recorded which). The TCR comes from a man aged 18 to 29 who had mild COVID-19 (a few samples of this study predate the infection). Cell type and time point are not known. The rearrangement uses TRBV7-2 and TRBJ2-2; D is possibly TRBD1 (5 bases). The CDR3 is CASSLVGRVATGELFF. The CDR3 bases are TGTGCCAGCAGCTTAGTCGGCAGGGTGGCCACCGGGGAGCTGTTTTTT.